A single sample is the source of the 12 T cell receptor beta chains below, sequenced in a study of blood T cells in healthy people across ages (dated by TCRdb to between 2015 and 2017). The library came from 5' RACE. Sequencer: Illumina HiSeq 2500. The second PCR ran for roughly 6 to 11 cycles and used a J-beta primer mix along with a sample-barcoded 5' primer. TCRdb applied fastp at Q25 and MiXCR to the public reads, then kept only in-frame beta chains. Each CDR3 protein appears once, grouped with its most common genes and DNA. The sample table records about 1.6 million distinct CDR3 sequences; 34% of these occur just once. The leading ten clones occupy roughly 10% of the sample. Source material: blood. These receptors came from a woman in her twenties or thirties in good health.

This clonotype was observed many times. The chain employs TRBV20-1 and TRBJ2-1; 7 nucleotides line up with TRBD2. After removal of 5 bases from V and 4 bases from J, the junction contained 5 bases not matched to a gene. CDR1 and CDR2 (germline): DFQATT, SNEGSKA (reference sequence). The CDR3 consists of 13 residues. CDR3 sequence: CSAGGLNYNEQFF. CDR3 DNA sequence: TGCAGTGCTGGGGGACTAAATTACAATGAGCAGTTCTTC.

This chain links TRBV6-5 with TRBJ2-6; a weak D match, TRBD1 (6 bases). V lost 6 bases and J lost 4, with 13 bases in between. The CDR3 has 15 residues. Germline V CDR1 and CDR2: MNHEY, SVGAGI. Here the CDR3 DNA reads TGTGCCAGCAGCTCATCAGGGGTCGGGGCCAACGTCCTGACTTTC. It codes for CASSSSGVGANVLTF.

In this sample, this clonotype turned up a few times. This chain joins TRBV3-1 and TRBJ1-6, with unresolved D. CDR3 length equals 15 residues. V was shortened by 0 bases and J by 8 bases, with 11 bases between the two germline ends. The germline V gene encodes CDR1 LGHDT and CDR2 YNNKEL (reference sequence). In DNA, the CDR3 is TGTGCCAGCAGCCAAGAATCCAGCGGGGATTCACCCCTCCACTTT. This translates into CASSQESSGDSPLHF.

The CDR3: CASHQWYNEQFF. The CDR3 DNA reads as TGTGCCAGCCACCAATGGTACAATGAGCAGTTCTTC. This rearrangement joins TRBV6-2 or TRBV6-3 to TRBJ2-1, with unresolved D. This CDR3 is built from 12 residues. Germline lookup yields CDR1 MNHEY and CDR2 SVGEGT. The V end was cut by 8 bases, the J end by 4 bases, with 9 bases between.

This chain connects TRBV10-3 to TRBJ2-4, with D perhaps matching TRBD2 (5 bases). The better agreement between TRBJ2-7 and the DNA end casts doubt on the J call. The CDR3 is 14 amino acids. CDR1 is ENHRY, CDR2 SYGVKD, per germline. The DNA for the CDR3 is TGTGCCATCAGTGAAGCGGCTAGTGGCTACGAGCAGTACTTC. Translated: CAISEAASGYEQYF.

This clonotype was found a few times. V usage is TRBV4-1 and J usage is TRBJ1-5, with D tentatively TRBD1 (5 bases). The V and J ends lost 4 bases and 6 bases respectively, with 22 bases between them. Germline V CDR1 and CDR2: MGHRA, YSYEKL. This CDR3 region has 17 residues. CDR3: CASSPLGGKVAGQPQHF. In DNA form, the CDR3 reads TGCGCCAGCAGCCCCCTCGGGGGGAAGGTGGCAGGTCAGCCCCAGCATTTT.

This clonotype occurred many times. The chain links TRBV20-1 to TRBJ2-7, with 9 positions matching TRBD1. CDR1 and CDR2 from the germline V gene are DFQATT and SNEGSKA (reference sequence). The CDR3 length is 16 residues. With 5 bases clipped from V and 7 bases from J, the junction kept 18 bases outside the gene matches. The CDR3 coding sequence is TGCAGTGCTTCTCTCCTCACGGGACAGGGCGTCCCAGAGCAGTACTTC. It yields the protein CSASLLTGQGVPEQYF.

This clonotype was seen a few times. The chain couples TRBV4-2 to TRBJ2-1, with D uncertain. Trimming took off 0 bases at V and 4 bases at J, with 16 bases between the two ends. This CDR3 region has 17 residues. From germline, CDR1 is LGHNA and CDR2 YNFKEQ. CDR3 bases: TGTGCCAGCAGCCAAGATGGTTCTATCCAAATATACAATGAGCAGTTCTTC. It encodes CASSQDGSIQIYNEQFF.

This sequence joins TRBV7-7 and TRBJ2-1, with D tentatively TRBD1 (6 bases). The germline CDR1 and CDR2 sequences are SSHAT and FNYEAQ (reference sequence). Trimming removed 3 bases at V and 1 base at J, with 13 bases between. The CDR3 length is 16 residues. CDR3: CASSLAARGSYNEQFF. CDR3 DNA sequence: TGTGCCAGCAGCTTGGCGGCGAGGGGGTCCTACAATGAGCAGTTCTTC.

The V call is TRBV2, the J call TRBJ2-1; 8 nucleotides align to TRBD2. The CDR3 is 15 residues long. The V segment lost 8 bases and the J segment 2 bases; nucleotides outside the gene matches: 8. Germline assignment: CDR1 SNHLY and CDR2 FYNNEI. CDR3 loop: CASGGRREAYNEQFF. CDR3 DNA sequence: TGTGCCAGCGGGGGACGGCGGGAGGCCTACAATGAGCAGTTCTTC.

The chain employs TRBV6-5 and TRBJ2-1; D call uncertain. The ends were cut back, 0 bases at V and 6 bases at J, with 15 bases in the middle. The CDR3 loop spans 16 amino acids. CDR1 is MNHEY, CDR2 SVGAGI, per germline. The CDR3 region is CASSYSALSQPNEQFF. The CDR3, as DNA: TGTGCCAGCAGTTACTCGGCTTTATCACAACCCAATGAGCAGTTCTTC.

This clonotype has at least ten counts. The rearrangement uses TRBV7-2 and TRBJ2-5; 10 nucleotides match TRBD2. The V segment lost 1 base and the J segment 4 bases; nucleotides outside the gene matches: 9. Germline V gene lookup returns CDR1 SGHTA and CDR2 FQGNSA. CDR3 length: 17 amino acids. The CDR3 here is CASSLVASGSLRETQYF. The CDR3, as DNA: TGTGCCAGCAGCTTAGTGGCTAGCGGGAGTCTTAGAGAGACCCAGTACTTC.